Each of the 7 T cell receptor beta chains below was sequenced from the same sample in a study of regulatory T cells in long-lasting Graves disease. CDR3 regions were amplified by Arm-PCR using iRepertoire HTBI primers to build TCR beta libraries. TCRdb reanalysed the multiplex PCR reads using MiXCR and keeps one entry per CDR3 protein. The sample consists of roughly 500,000 distinct CDR3 sequences, 20% to 25% of them appearing once. Time point described: persistent/refractory GD, antithyroid drugs over 5 years with positive TRAb. Preparation of the TCR library used RNA extracted from PBMCs. The material was peripheral blood mononuclear cells (PBMCs), obtained when the disease was refractory, from a patient treated with antithyroid drugs. Receptor source: a female donor with Graves disease.

The table lists this clonotype with many counts. The V gene is TRBV28, the J gene TRBJ1-2; possibly TRBD1 for D (6 bases). V was clipped by 6 bases and J by 4 bases, with 9 bases between them. CDR3 length: 12 amino acids. Germline assignment: CDR1 MDHEN and CDR2 SYDVKM. Written as DNA, the CDR3 is TGTGCCAGCAGCCAGGGGTTCTATGGCTACACCTTC. Protein sequence: CASSQGFYGYTF.

The chain has TRBV6-5 and TRBJ2-1; D is unclear. Trimming cost V 2 bases and J 10 bases, with 6 bases left between them. There are 11 residues in the CDR3. From germline, CDR1 is MNHEY and CDR2 SVGAGI. Here the CDR3 reads CASSYRAEQFF. Here the CDR3 DNA reads TGTGCCAGCAGTTACCGGGCAGAGCAGTTCTTC.

This clonotype was counted between two and nine times. The chain recombines TRBV20-1 with TRBJ1-3, with no clear D. V lost 1 base, J lost 0 bases, and 7 bases lay in between. Per germline, CDR1 DFQATT and CDR2 SNEGSKA (reference sequence). The CDR3 spans 14 residues. In nucleotides, the CDR3 is TGCAGTGCTAGAGTGGCAAGCTCTGGAAACACCATATATTTT. Amino acid sequence: CSARVASSGNTIYF.

The chain carries TRBV3-1 and TRBJ1-2; tentative D call: TRBD1 (5 bases). Trimming removed 1 base at V and 0 bases at J, with 15 bases between. In germline, CDR1 is LGHDT, CDR2 YNNKEL (reference sequence). This CDR3 is 17 amino acids long. The CDR3 bases are TGTGCCAGCAGCCAAGTGTGGCAGGGACCCACTAACTATGGCTACACCTTC. This encodes CASSQVWQGPTNYGYTF.

The sample holds a few counts of this clonotype. The chain uses TRBV30 and TRBJ1-1; TRBD1 matches 9 bases. CDR1 and CDR2 from the germline V gene are GTSNPN and SVGIG (reference sequence). The CDR3 runs to 13 residues. Germline trimming cut 3 bases from V and 5 bases from J; bases unmatched to any gene: 4. The DNA for the CDR3 is TGTGCCTGGAGAAGACAGGGGGGAACTGAAGCTTTCTTT. Translating gives CAWRRQGGTEAFF.

The V gene is TRBV19, the J gene TRBJ2-7, with D perhaps matching TRBD1 or TRBD2 (5 bases each). Between the trimmed V and J ends, which lost 6 bases and 2 bases, there was a span of 11 bases. CDR3 length: 13 amino acids. Per germline, CDR1 LNHDA and CDR2 SQIVND (reference sequence). CDR3 protein: CASSRDGAYEQYF. The DNA for the CDR3 is TGTGCCAGTAGCAGGGACGGAGCCTACGAGCAGTACTTC.

This clonotype was detected many times. The CDR3 coding sequence is TGTGCCAGCAGTGAAGGAGGCGGGGGGATCCAAGAGACCCAGTACTTC. Its protein is CASSEGGGGIQETQYF. The chain recombines TRBV2 with TRBJ2-5; the match to TRBD2 covers 8 bases. The germline CDR1 and CDR2 sequences are SNHLY and FYNNEI. The CDR3 spans 16 residues. Trimming removed 1 base from V and 1 base from J; junction bases left unmatched: 5.